Reported below is one T cell receptor (beta chain). The target antigen is unknown. This record belongs to a study of cytomegalovirus exposure and HLA in healthy donors. Across the whole study: The 120 or so validation repertoires were reported in a later analysis to have been generated on the same platform as the roughly 670 first-cohort repertoires.

The protocol was immunoSEQ multiplex PCR, while the TCRdb copy is restricted to in-frame clones and leaves out a portion. The data show around 70,000 clones, about 93% seen once. Study-level points and caveats: There were some public TCRs occurring in many donors, but most TCR sequences were rare. Researchers counted approximately 160 TCR beta chains as cytomegalovirus-associated.

With V trimmed by 3 bases and J by 6 bases, 7 bases remained unmatched. This CDR3 is 16 amino acids long. From germline, CDR1 is SGDLS and CDR2 YYNGEE. The sequence derives from a woman between 18 and 29 years old in good health and CMV-seropositive. The rearrangement uses TRBV9 and TRBJ2-1; TRBD2 matches at 12 bases. The source material was PBMCs. Written as DNA, the CDR3 is TGTGCCAGCAGCGCCCAACTAGCGGGGGGCCGCAATGAGCAGTTCTTC. As protein: CASSAQLAGGRNEQFF.